What follows are 9 T cell receptor beta chains derived from one specimen sequenced in a study of T cells in Graves' hyperthyroidism and ophthalmopathy. RNA transcripts were the template for amplifying TCR beta CDR3 regions. Researchers ran a first-round RT-PCR on the TCR CDR3 using the HTBI primer set. TCRdb re-called the multiplex PCR reads with MiXCR, one entry per CDR3 protein. Found here are some 460,000 distinct CDR3 sequences, 15% to 18% of them singletons; the top ten hold roughly 7.7%. The sequenced sample was blood. The receptors stem from a woman between 18 and 29 years old with Graves' hyperthyroidism.

This clonotype was found many times. This chain uses TRBV20-1 with TRBJ2-1, with TRBD2 matching over 11 bases. V lost 4 bases, J lost 4 bases, and 3 bases stayed unmatched. Per the germline V gene, CDR1 is DFQATT and CDR2 is SNEGSKA (reference sequence). This CDR3 is built from 14 residues. This CDR3 reads CSAISGGAYNEQFF. CDR3 sequence (DNA): TGCAGTGCTATTAGCGGGGGGGCGTACAATGAGCAGTTCTTC.

The rearrangement uses TRBV24-1 and TRBJ2-7, with a possible D match to TRBD2 (6 bases). V was shortened by 3 bases and J by 2 bases, with 10 bases between the two germline ends. The CDR3 runs 14 residues. Germline V CDR1 and CDR2: KGHDR, SFDVKD. The CDR3 loop reads CATSDASGAYEQYF. Written as DNA, the CDR3 is TGTGCCACCAGTGATGCCTCGGGGGCCTACGAGCAGTACTTC.

This chain connects TRBV20-1 to TRBJ2-7; 10 bases fit TRBD1. This CDR3 contains 14 residues. V lost 1 base to trimming and J lost 5 bases; unmatched junction nucleotides: 5. Looked up from germline, CDR1 is DFQATT and CDR2 is SNEGSKA (reference sequence). DNA for the CDR3: TGCAGTGCTAGAGCCGGGACAGGGGAAAACGAGCAGTACTTC. This sequence encodes CSARAGTGENEQYF.

There are many counts of this clonotype. The rearrangement uses TRBV3-1 and TRBJ2-4; tentatively, D is TRBD2 (6 bases). Per germline, CDR1 LGHDT and CDR2 YNNKEL (reference sequence). The CDR3 sequence is 17 residues long. Trimming took off 0 bases at V and 0 bases at J, with 12 bases between the two ends. The CDR3 DNA sequence: TGTGCCAGCAGCCAAGATAGCGGAGCCGTAGCCAAAAACATTCAGTACTTC. Its translation is CASSQDSGAVAKNIQYF. The full variable domain, its missing parts supplied by reference TRBV3-1 and TRBJ2-4, is DTAVSQTPKYLVTQMGNDKSIKCEQNLGHDTMYWYKQDSKKFLKIMFSYNNKELIINETVPNRFSPKSPDKAHLNLHINSLELGDSAVYFCASSQDSGAVAKNIQYFGAGTRLSVL.

The V call is TRBV6-1, the J call TRBJ2-1, with 11 positions matching TRBD1. The germline gives CDR1 MNHNS, CDR2 SASEGT. The ends lost 6 bases at V and 0 bases at J; junction bases unmatched: 4. The CDR3 sequence is 16 residues long. The CDR3 nucleotides are TGTGCCAGCAGGCTGGGACAGGGGGGCTCCTACAATGAGCAGTTCTTC. This codes for CASRLGQGGSYNEQFF.

This clonotype was found many times. The chain combines TRBV5-1 with TRBJ2-1, with 9 bases aligning to TRBD1. Germline loops: CDR1 SGHRS, CDR2 YFSETQ. V was pared by 3 bases and J by 9 bases, with 4 bases of the junction left unmatched. CDR3 size: 13 residues. CDR3 in DNA: TGCGCCAGCAGCTCTGGGACAGGGACTGAGCAGTTCTTC. Its translation: CASSSGTGTEQFF.

The table lists this clonotype with a few counts. The chain joins TRBV5-1 to TRBJ2-1; tentative D call: TRBD2 (5 bases). The length of the CDR3 is 17 residues. V was shortened by 0 bases and J by 4 bases, with 17 bases between the two germline ends. Germline V gene sequence: CDR1 SGHRS, CDR2 YFSETQ. For the CDR3, the DNA is TGCGCCAGCAGCTTGGCCGGTCGGGAAACCTATTACAATGAGCAGTTCTTC. Translating it yields CASSLAGRETYYNEQFF.

This clonotype came up many times. This rearrangement joins TRBV29-1 to TRBJ2-7; D perhaps matches TRBD2 (7 bases). Trimming removed 6 bases at V and 4 bases at J, with 16 bases between. The CDR3 length is 13 residues. Looked up from germline, CDR1 is SQVTM and CDR2 is ANQGSEA. CDR3 in amino acids: CSVYGGAKYEQYF. As DNA, the CDR3 is TGCAGCGTGTATGGGGGGGCGAAGTACGAGCAGTACTTC.

This clonotype was seen many times. V is TRBV6-1 and J is TRBJ2-3; 8 bases line up with TRBD1. The germline V gene has CDR1 MNHNS and CDR2 SASEGT. V was pared by 7 bases and J by 2 bases, with 8 bases of the junction left unmatched. This CDR3 region has 15 residues. The CDR3: CASKVGTGHTDTQYF. CDR3 bases: TGTGCCAGCAAAGTTGGGACAGGACACACAGATACGCAGTATTTT.